Listed here is a single TCR beta chain. The multiple sclerosis control group was made up of treatment-naive patients with stable or active relapsing-remitting disease. RNA totalling roughly 0.45 to 1 ug underwent reverse transcription with random hexamers. Across 54 Vbeta and 13 Jbeta, immunoSEQ multiplex PCR amplified TCR beta CDR3. TCRdb itself ran the immunoSEQ multiplex PCR reads through MiXCR, one entry per CDR3 protein. In the table there are approximately 130,000 distinct CDR3 sequences, approximately 90% of which are singletons. The sample belongs to a study of CD8 T cells in Susac syndrome. This TCR was sampled from a human donor with multiple sclerosis. Sample: CD8+ T cells from PBMCs.

CDR3 in DNA: TGTGCCAGCAGTTCACTAAATACAGGGGACAGAGGCTACACCTTC. Protein: CASSSLNTGDRGYTF. V gene TRBV28 combines with J gene TRBJ1-2; the match to TRBD1 covers 7 bases. CDR1 and CDR2 from the germline V gene are MDHEN and SYDVKM. The trim removed 4 bases at V and 8 bases at J, leaving 13 bases unmatched. This CDR3 contains 15 residues.